Reported below is one T cell receptor beta chain. The CDR3 sequence is 14 residues long. Per germline, CDR1 SEHNR and CDR2 FQNEAQ (reference sequence). Trimming pared 1 base from V and 0 bases from J, leaving 5 bases between. Clinical history as reported by participants underpinned cohort assignment. In the original workflow: From reference gene primer amplification, estimates of nucleated cell counts were derived. The repertoire was sequenced with immunoSEQ multiplex PCR; TCRdb's copy has only in-frame clones and lacks some. V and J calls and clone size come straight from that table; D and trimming were deduced from the DNA. The sample shows around 290,000 clones, roughly nine tenths of them seen only once. The source of the sample is a study of blood T cell repertoires in COVID-19. Study-wide context: COVID-19 samples from acute and convalescent phases originated in the United States, Italy and Spain. T cells, B-cell-depleted T cells, or PBMCs provided the cDNA or gDNA that served as material.

J is TRBJ2-3 and V is TRBV7-9; D gene uncertain. This clonotype was obtained from a woman under 30 who had recovered from COVID-19. The specimen was PBMCs or T cells enriched from blood (not recorded which). CDR3 in amino acids: CASSLGASTDTQYF. As DNA, the CDR3 is TGTGCCAGCAGCTTAGGGGCTAGCACAGATACGCAGTATTTT.